These 23 T cell receptor beta chains originate from one sample sequenced in a study of cytomegalovirus exposure and HLA in healthy donors. In the PCR, 60 Vbeta and 13 Jbeta primers were used. Generated by immunoSEQ multiplex PCR, the TCRdb table keeps only in-frame clones and is missing some. Here the sample spans 150,000 to 250,000 clones, 82% being singletons. The sample comprised PBMCs. These receptor sequences come from a boy aged 2 to 10 in good health and CMV-seronegative.

The rearrangement joins TRBV18 to TRBJ2-1, with D possibly being TRBD2 (6 bases). Between the trimmed V and J ends, which lost 4 bases and 14 bases, there was a span of 18 bases. Germline CDR1 and CDR2: KGHSH and LQKENI. This CDR3 has 13 amino acids. The CDR3, as DNA: TGTGCCAGCTCACAACTCGGACCGGGAGAAGAGTTCTTC. Translated: CASSQLGPGEEFF.

The chain recombines TRBV11-2 with TRBJ2-1; 7 nucleotides align to TRBD1. The CDR3 is 15 residues long. CDR1 and CDR2 (germline): SGHAT, FQNNGV. V was clipped by 2 bases and J by 6 bases; unmatched bases: 7. Here the CDR3 reads CASSLPSDRSNEQFF. The CDR3 nucleotides read TGTGCCAGCAGCTTACCTTCGGACAGGTCCAATGAGCAGTTCTTC.

The J gene is TRBJ2-3, the V gene TRBV5-1; the match to TRBD2 covers 7 bases. Germline trimming cut 3 bases from V and 6 bases from J; bases unmatched to any gene: 1. Germline values: CDR1 SGHRS, CDR2 YFSETQ. The CDR3 is 12 residues long. CDR3 protein: CASSSGGDTQYF. CDR3 DNA: TGCGCCAGCAGCTCCGGGGGGGATACGCAGTATTTT. Together with reference TRBV5-1 and TRBJ2-3, the CDR3 gives the full variable domain: KAGVTQTPRYLIKTRGQQVTLSCSPISGHRSVSWYQQTPGQGLQFLFEYFSETQRNKGNFPGRFSGRQFSNSRSEMNVSTLELGDSALYLCASSSGGDTQYFGPGTRLTVL.

The genes are TRBV6-5 and TRBJ1-1; TRBD1 matches at 8 bases. The CDR3 length is 12 residues. CDR1 and CDR2 from the germline V gene are MNHEY and SVGAGI. V was pared by 11 bases and J by 6 bases, with 8 bases of the junction left unmatched. The DNA for the CDR3 is TGTGCCGTGGGCAGGGGGCATGCTGAAGCTTTCTTT. It is translated as CAVGRGHAEAFF.

The chain recombines TRBV7-9 with TRBJ1-1; 9 positions match TRBD1. The CDR3 consists of 15 residues. The J segment lost 3 bases and the V segment lost 5 bases, leaving 7 bases of the junction unmatched. Germline lookup yields CDR1 SEHNR and CDR2 FQNEAQ (reference sequence). CDR3 DNA: TGTGCCAGCAGCCAACAGGGGGCGGAGTACACTGAAGCTTTCTTT. As protein: CASSQQGAEYTEAFF.

The CDR3 DNA is TGTGCCAGCAGTCCCAGTGAAAAACTGTTTTTT. Protein sequence: CASSPSEKLFF. The chain combines TRBV6-6 with TRBJ1-4; D is unresolved. Trimming left V 5 bases short and J 7 bases short, with 5 bases between. The germline V gene has CDR1 MNHNY and CDR2 SVGAGI (reference sequence). This CDR3 spans 11 amino acids.

The rearrangement uses TRBV12-2 and TRBJ2-3; the table names TRBD2, a call not compared with the DNA. TRBV12-2 is given as a pseudogene. The length of the CDR3 is 14 residues. Written as DNA, the CDR3 is TGTGCAAGTCGCTTAGCGAGGAGGGCAGATACGCAGTATTTT. It yields the protein CASRLARRADTQYF.

The V gene is TRBV5-4, the J gene TRBJ1-2; tentative D call: TRBD1 (6 bases). Deletions cut 0 bases from V and 6 bases from J, with 12 bases between. The germline CDR1 and CDR2 sequences are SGHNT and YYREEE (reference sequence). The CDR3 has 14 residues. Here the CDR3 reads CASSLGGGRDGYTF. The DNA of the CDR3 is TGTGCCAGCAGCTTGGGAGGGGGAAGGGATGGCTACACCTTC. The whole variable domain, filled in from reference TRBV5-4 and TRBJ1-2, reads ETGVTQSPTHLIKTRGQQVTLRCSSQSGHNTVSWYQQALGQGPQFIFQYYREEENGRGNFPPRFSGLQFPNYSSELNVNALELDDSALYLCASSLGGGRDGYTFGSGTRLTVV.

This clone was counted a few times. The rearrangement uses TRBV9 and TRBJ1-1, with no clear D. The germline V gene encodes CDR1 SGDLS and CDR2 YYNGEE. The CDR3 sequence is 14 residues long. Trimming cost V 0 bases and J 4 bases, with 10 bases left between them. The CDR3 DNA is TGTGCCAGCAGCGTAGGCAGCGTCGGCACTGAAGCTTTCTTT. It specifies CASSVGSVGTEAFF.

V and J are TRBV7-8 and TRBJ2-4; maybe TRBD1 (6 bases). This CDR3 spans 13 amino acids. The germline V and J ends were trimmed by 5 bases and 12 bases, with 17 bases remaining between them. Germline CDR1 is SGHVS and CDR2 is FQNEAQ. The CDR3 region is CASSPRQAGRQYF. The CDR3 DNA reads as TGTGCCAGCAGCCCACGACAGGCAGGTCGTCAGTACTTC.

On this clone itself: Within the sample, other DNA sequences also encode this same CDR3. This chain joins TRBV18 and TRBJ1-1; TRBD1 is a possible D gene (5 bases). CDR1 and CDR2 from the germline V gene are KGHSH and LQKENI. CDR3 length: 13 residues. V was shortened by 3 bases and J by 1 base, with 6 bases between the two germline ends. Here the CDR3 reads CASSPGQNTEAFF. The CDR3 bases are TGTGCCAGCTCACCGGGGCAGAACACTGAAGCTTTCTTT.

The V gene is TRBV6-1, the J gene TRBJ2-1; TRBD2 agrees at 9 bases. The germline V gene encodes CDR1 MNHNS and CDR2 SASEGT. The CDR3 is 15 residues long. After removal of 5 bases from V and 6 bases from J, the junction contained 8 bases not matched to a gene. The CDR3 DNA reads TGTGCCAGCAGTCTCGCTAGCGGGGCCCCCAATGAGCAGTTCTTC. Its protein is CASSLASGAPNEQFF.

The chain has TRBV5-4 and TRBJ1-1; D not certain. V lost 3 bases and J 2 bases, leaving 11 bases between the germline ends. The CDR3 runs 14 residues. Per germline, CDR1 SGHNT and CDR2 YYREEE (reference sequence). The CDR3 reads CASSSSPGNTEAFF. CDR3 nucleotides: TGTGCCAGCAGCTCGTCCCCAGGAAACACTGAAGCTTTCTTT.

J is TRBJ2-1 and V is TRBV4-3; D not certain. The CDR3 covers 15 residues. Trimming took off 5 bases at V and 0 bases at J, with 11 bases between the two ends. Germline CDR1 reads LGHNA; CDR2 reads YSLEER. The CDR3 here is CASSLERFSYNEQFF. The CDR3 DNA reads TGCGCCAGCAGCTTAGAGAGGTTCTCCTACAATGAGCAGTTCTTC.

The chain links TRBV4-1 to TRBJ2-7; weak D call: TRBD1 (6 bases). The CDR3 covers 17 residues. The germline V gene encodes CDR1 MGHRA and CDR2 YSYEKL. Trimming left V 1 base short and J 3 bases short, with 19 bases between. The CDR3 coding sequence is TGCGCCAGCAGCCAAGGCCCGGGACACTCAAAGGGCTACGAGCAGTACTTC. Protein product: CASSQGPGHSKGYEQYF.

The J gene is TRBJ1-1, the V gene TRBV19; D is possibly TRBD1 (6 bases). Trimming pared 9 bases from V and 6 bases from J, leaving 17 bases between. This CDR3 has 13 amino acids. Per germline, CDR1 LNHDA and CDR2 SQIVND (reference sequence). CDR3 sequence: CASRQLGGAEAFF. For the CDR3, the DNA is TGTGCCAGCCGACAGTTAGGGGGTGCTGAAGCTTTCTTT.

The chain is built from TRBV19 and TRBJ2-3; 9 nucleotides match TRBD1. V shed 5 bases and J 6 bases; nucleotides not matched to a gene: 15. Germline CDR1 LNHDA, CDR2 SQIVND (reference sequence). This CDR3 comprises 17 residues. CDR3 in DNA: TGTGCCAGTAGTTGGGGGACCCGGGACAGGGTTTCGGATACGCAGTATTTT. Protein sequence: CASSWGTRDRVSDTQYF.

This chain links TRBV5-5 with TRBJ2-7; 7 bases agree with TRBD1. Germline V lookup: CDR1 SGHKS, CDR2 YYEKEE (reference sequence). Unmatched junction bases numbered 6, after V lost 0 bases and J lost 3 bases. The CDR3 loop spans 15 amino acids. This CDR3 is CASSLGPGTDYEQYF. CDR3 in DNA: TGTGCCAGCAGCTTGGGGCCCGGGACAGACTACGAGCAGTACTTC.

The rearrangement joins TRBV4-1 to TRBJ2-7; 7 bases align to TRBD1. The germline V gene has CDR1 MGHRA and CDR2 YSYEKL. This CDR3 has 12 residues. J lost 5 bases, V lost 4 bases, and 2 bases had no gene match. Here the CDR3 reads CASSPQGHEQYF. As DNA, the CDR3 is TGCGCCAGCAGCCCACAGGGGCACGAGCAGTACTTC.

The chain combines TRBV7-2 with TRBJ2-5; unclear D gene. CDR3 length equals 13 residues. In germline, CDR1 is SGHTA, CDR2 FQGNSA. The V end was cut by 5 bases, the J end by 2 bases, with 9 bases between. The CDR3 nucleotides read TGTGCCAGCAGCATACAGCAACAAGAGACCCAGTACTTC. It yields the protein CASSIQQQETQYF.

The chain employs TRBV2 and TRBJ2-7; D call uncertain. Per the germline V gene, CDR1 is SNHLY and CDR2 is FYNNEI. The ends were cut back, 1 base at V and 0 bases at J, with 7 bases in the middle. This CDR3 region has 14 residues. The CDR3 DNA is TGTGCCAGCAGTGAAGTCAGGCTCTCCTACGAGCAGTACTTC. Translation: CASSEVRLSYEQYF. Using reference TRBV2 and TRBJ2-7 for the parts outside the CDR3, the full variable domain is EPEVTQTPSHQVTQMGQEVILRCVPISNHLYFYWYRQILGQKVEFLVSFYNNEISEKSEIFDDQFSVERPDGSNFTLKIRSTKLEDSAMYFCASSEVRLSYEQYFGPGTRLTVT.

The V and J genes are TRBV6-5 and TRBJ2-1; no reliable D call. V shed 1 base and J shed 5 bases, with 15 bases lying between them. CDR3 size: 16 residues. Per the germline V gene, CDR1 is MNHEY and CDR2 is SVGAGI. The DNA of the CDR3 is TGTGCCAGCAGTTACTGGGCAGGCCCTACAGACAATGAGCAGTTCTTC. It translates to CASSYWAGPTDNEQFF.

The chain recombines TRBV11-2 with TRBJ1-2; a weak D match, TRBD1 (6 bases). Germline-derived CDR1 and CDR2 are SGHAT and FQNNGV. There are 16 residues in the CDR3. Between the trimmed V and J ends, which lost 0 bases and 4 bases, there was a span of 15 bases. The CDR3 is CASSLDSRGYSYGYTF. The CDR3 DNA follows: TGTGCCAGCAGCTTAGATAGCAGGGGTTATAGCTATGGCTACACCTTC.